These 21 T cell receptor beta chains were sequenced from one sample in a study of blood T cell repertoires in COVID-19. The data were produced by immunoSEQ multiplex PCR, yet TCRdb's version contains in-frame clones alone and is incomplete. Seen here are around 430,000 clones, around 88% observed once, and the top ten hold roughly an eighth. The sequenced sample was peripheral blood. The origin of the receptors is a woman in her fifties or sixties with COVID-19, enrolled during active disease.

The chain joins TRBV27 to TRBJ2-7; D is possibly TRBD2 (5 bases). The CDR3 length is 11 residues. Per germline, CDR1 MNHEY and CDR2 SMNVEV (reference sequence). Between the trimmed V and J ends, which lost 8 bases and 6 bases, there was a span of 11 bases. This chain's CDR3 is CASAGPGEQYF. CDR3 nucleotide sequence: TGTGCCAGCGCGGGCCCTGGCGAGCAGTACTTC.

V usage is TRBV30 and J usage is TRBJ2-4; TRBD1 aligns across 7 bases. From germline, CDR1 is GTSNPN and CDR2 SVGIG (reference sequence). The CDR3 has 15 residues. Losses at the gene ends were 0 bases for V and 8 bases for J; bases not matched to a gene: 10. The CDR3 loop reads CAWSVRGGPLDIQYF. CDR3 DNA sequence: TGTGCCTGGAGTGTACGAGGGGGCCCGTTGGACATTCAGTACTTC.

This chain connects TRBV10-1 to TRBJ1-5; 7 positions agree with TRBD1. V shed 0 bases and J 5 bases; nucleotides not matched to a gene: 4. Germline CDR1 reads WNHNN; CDR2 reads SYGVQD (reference sequence). This CDR3 contains 15 residues. CDR3: CASSESDRVDQPQHF. Written as DNA, the CDR3 is TGCGCCAGCAGTGAGTCAGACAGGGTGGATCAGCCCCAGCATTTT.

This chain connects TRBV4-2 to TRBJ1-1; 7 nucleotides align to TRBD1. This CDR3 has 15 residues. CDR1 LGHNA and CDR2 YNFKEQ come from the germline V gene. V lost 4 bases to trimming and J lost 0 bases; unmatched junction nucleotides: 5. The CDR3, as DNA: TGTGCCAGCAGCCGAGAACAGGGGATGAACACTGAAGCTTTCTTT. Protein: CASSREQGMNTEAFF.

The chain is built from TRBV7-9 and TRBJ2-3; perhaps TRBD2 as D (5 bases). Deletions cut 1 base from V and 1 base from J, with 12 bases between. This CDR3 is 16 amino acids long. Per the germline V gene, CDR1 is SEHNR and CDR2 is FQNEAQ (reference sequence). CDR3 nucleotides: TGTGCCAGCAGCTTAGGTAGACTACTCGGCACAGATACGCAGTATTTT. Encoded protein: CASSLGRLLGTDTQYF.

The chain links TRBV21-1 to TRBJ1-2. TRBV21-1 is a pseudogene segment. The CDR3 length is 14 residues. CDR3 nucleotides: TGTGCCAGCAGCAAAGGAAAGGGAGGCTATGGCTACACCTTC. Translation gives CASSKGKGGYGYTF.

This clone was recorded a few times. The genes are TRBV30 and TRBJ1-5; 7 nucleotides line up with TRBD1. Per the germline V gene, CDR1 is GTSNPN and CDR2 is SVGIG (reference sequence). V lost 2 bases and J lost 4; bases outside the gene matches: 2. This CDR3 is 13 amino acids long. This CDR3 is CAWSTGVNQPQHF. The CDR3 DNA reads as TGTGCCTGGAGTACAGGGGTAAATCAGCCCCAGCATTTT.

V and J are TRBV2 and TRBJ2-3, with TRBD2 matching over 13 bases. This CDR3 comprises 18 residues. CDR1 and CDR2 from the germline V gene are SNHLY and FYNNEI. J gave up 3 bases and V 2 bases, and 8 bases lay outside the gene matches. CDR3 in DNA: TGTGCCAGCAGTGAAAGAAGGGGGGGACTAGCGGGGACAGATACGCAGTATTTT. Encoded protein: CASSERRGGLAGTDTQYF.

The chain has TRBV3-1 (or the pseudogene TRBV3-2) and TRBJ2-3; no clear D. CDR3 length equals 12 residues. V was trimmed by 3 bases and J by 5 bases, leaving 6 bases between them. Per germline, CDR1 LGHDT and CDR2 YNNKEL (reference sequence). In nucleotides, the CDR3 is TGTGCCAGCAGCCACCCGGGAGATACGCAGTATTTT. Translated: CASSHPGDTQYF.

The count of this clone is one. This sequence joins TRBV3-1 (or the pseudogene TRBV3-2) and TRBJ2-5; weak D call: TRBD2 (6 bases). V dropped 4 bases and J dropped 5 bases, with 14 bases sitting between them. Germline V CDR1 and CDR2: LGHDT, YNNKEL (reference sequence). This CDR3 is built from 14 residues. CDR3 DNA: TGTGCCAGCAGCCCTACACCGGGGAGGGAGACCCAGTACTTC. Its translation is CASSPTPGRETQYF.

The rearrangement links TRBV5-1 to TRBJ2-2; 8 bases align to TRBD2. This CDR3 comprises 16 residues. The V gene end was trimmed by 0 bases and the J gene end by 2 bases; junction bases not matched to a gene: 3. Per the germline V gene, CDR1 is SGHRS and CDR2 is YFSETQ. The CDR3 coding sequence is TGCGCCAGCAGCTTGGCCGGGGGGGCTAACACCGGGGAGCTGTTTTTT. Its protein product is CASSLAGGANTGELFF.

The genes are TRBV27 and TRBJ2-7; 9 nucleotides line up with TRBD1. Germline-derived CDR1 and CDR2 are MNHEY and SMNVEV (reference sequence). The CDR3 has 14 amino acids. After removal of 7 bases from V and 5 bases from J, the junction contained 9 bases not matched to a gene. The CDR3 DNA reads as TGTGCCAGCACCCCGGGACAGGGTTCGCACGAGCAGTACTTC. Amino acid sequence: CASTPGQGSHEQYF.

This chain uses TRBV19 with TRBJ2-1, with D tentatively TRBD1 (6 bases). Germline CDR1 reads LNHDA; CDR2 reads SQIVND (reference sequence). V lost 3 bases and J lost 10, with 10 bases in between. CDR3 length: 12 residues. Here the CDR3 reads CASSIGGYEQFF. In DNA form, the CDR3 reads TGTGCCAGTAGTATTGGGGGCTACGAGCAGTTCTTC.

The chain has TRBV6-2 or TRBV6-3 and TRBJ1-1, with D tentatively TRBD1 (5 bases). The CDR3 is made up of 14 amino acids. V gave up 2 bases and J gave up 10 bases, with 17 bases separating them. Germline CDR1 MNHEY, CDR2 SVGEGT. The CDR3 loop reads CASSYPWGGDGAFF. CDR3 sequence (DNA): TGTGCCAGCAGTTACCCGTGGGGAGGGGATGGAGCTTTCTTT.

The gene calls are TRBV9 and TRBJ1-2; weak D call: TRBD1 (5 bases). The CDR3 covers 17 residues. Germline V gene sequence: CDR1 SGDLS, CDR2 YYNGEE. Trimming left V 0 bases short and J 6 bases short, with 21 bases between. CDR3 DNA sequence: TGTGCCAGCAGCGTAGATTCGATGGGGGGTGGCAGTGATGGCTACACCTTC. This codes for CASSVDSMGGGSDGYTF.

The chain couples TRBV4-1 to TRBJ1-2, with a weak D call TRBD1 (6 bases). The CDR3 covers 15 residues. V dropped 0 bases and J dropped 0 bases, with 8 bases sitting between them. Germline V lookup: CDR1 MGHRA, CDR2 YSYEKL. This chain's CDR3 is CASSQEAGANYGYTF. Here the CDR3 DNA reads TGCGCCAGCAGCCAAGAGGCAGGGGCTAACTATGGCTACACCTTC.

This rearrangement joins TRBV28 to TRBJ1-3, with 8 bases matching TRBD1. CDR3 length: 19 residues. Per germline, CDR1 MDHEN and CDR2 SYDVKM. V lost 5 bases to trimming and J lost 4 bases; unmatched junction nucleotides: 19. The DNA of the CDR3 is TGTGCCAGCAGTGCGCAGGGGGCCCCTGAGCGATTCTCAGGAAACACCATATATTTT. It codes for CASSAQGAPERFSGNTIYF.

The count of this clone is one. The chain couples TRBV28 to TRBJ2-5; TRBD2 is a possible D gene (6 bases). The CDR3 sequence is 15 residues long. Per the germline V gene, CDR1 is MDHEN and CDR2 is SYDVKM. V was trimmed by 6 bases and J by 5 bases, leaving 19 bases between them. The CDR3 bases are TGTGCCAGCAGCCGATCCGGGTGGGGGGTGGAGACCCAGTACTTC. Protein: CASSRSGWGVETQYF. The whole variable domain, filled in from reference TRBV28 and TRBJ2-5, reads DVKVTQSSRYLVKRTGEKVFLECVQDMDHENMFWYRQDPGLGLRLIYFSYDVKMKEKGDIPEGYSVSREKKERFSLILESASTNQTSMYLCASSRSGWGVETQYFGPGTRLLVL.

The rearrangement uses TRBV2 and TRBJ2-2, with D maybe TRBD2 (7 bases). The V end was cut by 6 bases, the J end by 0 bases, with 14 bases between. CDR1 is SNHLY and CDR2 is FYNNEI in the germline V gene. The CDR3 covers 16 residues. CDR3 loop: CASSERGAANTGELFF. DNA for the CDR3: TGTGCCAGCAGCGAACGGGGGGCTGCGAACACCGGGGAGCTGTTTTTT.

The chain is built from TRBV10-3 and TRBJ1-1; no firm D call. The CDR3 runs to 14 residues. Per germline, CDR1 ENHRY and CDR2 SYGVKD. The germline V and J ends were trimmed by 3 bases and 7 bases, with 15 bases remaining between them. The CDR3 region has the DNA TGTGCCATCAGTGACGGTAGGGAGTACGGTGAAGCTTTCTTT. Amino acids: CAISDGREYGEAFF.

The chain has TRBV7-2 and TRBJ2-1; no reliable D call. V lost 0 bases, J lost 9 bases, and 9 bases lay in between. The CDR3 runs to 13 residues. The germline V gene has CDR1 SGHTA and CDR2 FQGNSA. The CDR3 DNA is TGTGCCAGCAGCTTAGCCCATACAGTTGAGCAGTTCTTC. Encoded protein: CASSLAHTVEQFF.